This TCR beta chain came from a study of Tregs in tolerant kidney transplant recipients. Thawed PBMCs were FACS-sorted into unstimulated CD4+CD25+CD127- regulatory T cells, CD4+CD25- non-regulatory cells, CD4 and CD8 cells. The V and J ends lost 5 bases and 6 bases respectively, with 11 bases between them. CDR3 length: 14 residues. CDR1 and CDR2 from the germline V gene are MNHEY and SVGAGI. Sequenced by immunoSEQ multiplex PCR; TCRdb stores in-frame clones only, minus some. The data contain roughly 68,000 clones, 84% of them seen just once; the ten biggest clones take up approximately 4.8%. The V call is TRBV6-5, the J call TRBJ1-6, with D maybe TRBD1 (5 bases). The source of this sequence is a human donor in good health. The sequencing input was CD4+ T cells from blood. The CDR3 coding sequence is TGTGCCAGCAGTGATTCGGGGGGTAATTCACCCCTCCACTTT. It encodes CASSDSGGNSPLHF.